This T cell receptor (beta chain) was sequenced for a study of blood T cell repertoires in COVID-19. Trimming left V 1 base short and J 5 bases short, with 6 bases between. This CDR3 is built from 13 residues. Germline V gene lookup returns CDR1 SGHRS and CDR2 YFSETQ. Some clones are missing from TCRdb's copy, which holds only in-frame ones; the method was immunoSEQ multiplex PCR. The data hold 200,000 to 250,000 clones, with 75% to 90% observed a single time. In the 2 weeks before study entry, exposed participants met a COVID-19 case, which was PCR-confirmed or clinician-diagnosed. The receptor was derived from a woman aged 30 to 39 who had been exposed to COVID-19. Sequencing was carried out using PBMCs or T cells enriched from blood (not recorded which). V is TRBV5-1 and J is TRBJ1-4; D is unresolved. The CDR3 nucleotides are TGCGCCAGCAGCTTGTTCTTGAATGAAAAACTGTTTTTT. It specifies CASSLFLNEKLFF.